This TCR beta chain was identified during a study of CD8 T cells in Susac syndrome. The RNA, about 0.45 to 1 ug, was put through reverse transcription using random hexamers. The CDR3 of TCR beta was amplified by immunoSEQ multiplex PCR across 54 Vbeta and 13 Jbeta. TCRdb re-called the immunoSEQ multiplex PCR reads with MiXCR, one entry per CDR3 protein. The data hold about 430,000 distinct CDR3 sequences, with 75% to 90% observed a single time. TCR beta sequencing was performed on blood CD8+ and CD4+ T cells. The multiple sclerosis control group comprised treatment-naive patients with stable or active relapsing-remitting disease. TEMRA cells were FACS-enriched, and CD8+ and CD4+ T cells were isolated negatively. Germline V gives CDR1 SQVTM, CDR2 ANQGSEA. V was clipped by 0 bases and J by 5 bases, with 10 bases between them. The CDR3 extends over 13 amino acids.

The sample was CD8+ T cells from PBMCs. This clonotype was sampled from a human donor with multiple sclerosis. The chain combines TRBV29-1 with TRBJ2-5; either TRBD1 or TRBD2 may fit D (7 bases each). CDR3 nucleotides: TGCAGCGTTGAAGATCAGGGGGGGGAGACCCAGTACTTC. This sequence encodes CSVEDQGGETQYF.